Each of the 20 T cell receptor beta chains below was sequenced from the same sample in a study of T-cell memory formation after mild COVID-19. TCRdb itself ran the 5' RACE reads through MiXCR, one entry per CDR3 protein. The sample shows just over 400,000 distinct CDR3 sequences, roughly a quarter of them seen only once. The source material was PBMCs or a T cell subset sorted from them (not recorded which). The receptors here all came from an adult woman who had mild COVID-19 (a few samples of this study predate the infection). Cell type and time point are not known.

This clonotype came up a few times. The rearrangement uses TRBV20-1 and TRBJ2-7; 8 nucleotides agree with TRBD1. J lost 6 bases, V lost 0 bases, and 7 bases had no gene match. This CDR3 region has 14 residues. Germline CDR1 is DFQATT and CDR2 is SNEGSKA (reference sequence). CDR3 coding DNA: TGCAGTGCTAGAGATCCAGGGGGCTTTGGCGAGCAGTACTTC. It specifies CSARDPGGFGEQYF.

The chain uses TRBV18 and TRBJ1-2; D uncertain. CDR3 length: 13 amino acids. Looked up from germline, CDR1 is KGHSH and CDR2 is LQKENI. Deletions cut 2 bases from V and 3 bases from J, with 7 bases between. DNA for the CDR3: TGTGCCAGCTCACCAGACAAGGACTATGGCTACACCTTC. Translating gives CASSPDKDYGYTF.

In this sample, this clonotype turned up a few times. This chain links TRBV6-5 with TRBJ2-3, with D unresolved. Trimming stripped 6 bases from V and 0 bases from J, with 19 bases between. The CDR3 totals 17 residues. The germline gives CDR1 MNHEY, CDR2 SVGAGI. The CDR3 is CASRRNEFLTSTDTQYF. As DNA, the CDR3 is TGTGCCAGCAGGAGAAACGAGTTTCTTACTAGCACAGATACGCAGTATTTT.

The table lists this clonotype with a count of one. The rearrangement uses TRBV7-2 and TRBJ2-5; 9 positions match TRBD2. The CDR3 runs to 17 residues. Trimming removed 5 bases from V and 1 base from J; junction bases left unmatched: 11. The germline V gene encodes CDR1 SGHTA and CDR2 FQGNSA. DNA for the CDR3: TGTGCCAGCAGCCCCGGTGGAGCGGGAGGTAGCCAAGAGACCCAGTACTTC. It specifies CASSPGGAGGSQETQYF. Full variable domain (outside the CDR3, taken from reference TRBV7-2 and TRBJ2-5): GAGVSQSPSNKVTEKGKDVELRCDPISGHTALYWYRQSLGQGLEFLIYFQGNSAPDKSGLPSDRFSAERTGGSVSTLTIQRTQQEDSAVYLCASSPGGAGGSQETQYFGPGTRLLVL.

This chain joins TRBV25-1 and TRBJ2-7; D is perhaps TRBD2 (6 bases). The CDR3 is made up of 15 amino acids. V shed 0 bases and J shed 9 bases, with 18 bases lying between them. Germline V CDR1 and CDR2: MGHDK, SYGVNS. The DNA for the CDR3 is TGTGCCAGCAGTGAATATAGCCAACACCCGGGGGTGCAGTACTTC. Translating gives CASSEYSQHPGVQYF.

The chain uses TRBV5-1 and TRBJ1-2; maybe TRBD1 (5 bases). V was clipped by 4 bases and J by 2 bases, with 15 bases between them. This CDR3 region has 15 residues. CDR1 is SGHRS, CDR2 YFSETQ, per germline. The chain's CDR3 is CASSIRTGTNYGYTF. Here the CDR3 DNA reads TGCGCCAGCAGCATCCGGACCGGGACGAACTATGGCTACACCTTC.

This clonotype turned up a few times. The V and J genes are TRBV7-8 and TRBJ2-5, with 9 bases fitting TRBD2. V trimming: 6 bases; J trimming: 5 bases; junction bases outside the gene matches: 13. The CDR3 runs to 16 residues. Looked up from germline, CDR1 is SGHVS and CDR2 is FQNEAQ. CDR3 protein: CASRRGAGGLWETQYF. As DNA, the CDR3 is TGTGCCAGCAGGCGCGGGGCGGGAGGGCTGTGGGAGACCCAGTACTTC.

V gene TRBV4-2 combines with J gene TRBJ1-6; possible D gene TRBD1, 6 bases. The CDR3 contains 15 residues. V lost 0 bases to trimming and J lost 7 bases, with 10 bases between them. CDR1 is LGHNA and CDR2 is YNFKEQ in the germline V gene. CDR3 sequence: CASSQEAGVNSPLHF. Here the CDR3 DNA reads TGTGCCAGCAGCCAAGAGGCAGGGGTAAATTCACCCCTCCACTTT.

The chain is built from TRBV6-5 and TRBJ1-4, with a possible D match to TRBD1 (5 bases). Trimming pared 7 bases from V and 8 bases from J, leaving 14 bases between. The germline V gene encodes CDR1 MNHEY and CDR2 SVGAGI. The CDR3 is 13 amino acids. The CDR3 nucleotides are TGTGCCAGCAAAAGGCAGGGTGGCGAAAAACTGTTTTTT. Its translation is CASKRQGGEKLFF.

A few counts support this clonotype. This chain uses TRBV7-8 with TRBJ2-3, with 7 positions matching TRBD2. The CDR3 spans 18 residues. Trimming took 5 bases from V and 2 from J; bases not matched to a gene: 16. Germline CDR1 SGHVS, CDR2 FQNEAQ. CDR3 protein: CASSPKVSSGKDTDTQYF. The CDR3 nucleotides read TGTGCCAGCAGCCCAAAGGTTTCTAGCGGCAAAGACACAGATACGCAGTATTTT.

This rearrangement joins TRBV21-1 to TRBJ1-1. TRBV21-1 has pseudogene status. The CDR3 contains 13 residues. The CDR3 spells CASSKVLDTEAFF. DNA of the CDR3: TGTGCCAGCAGCAAAGTACTGGACACTGAAGCTTTCTTT.

V and J are TRBV7-3 and TRBJ2-2, with 7 bases lining up with TRBD1. In germline, CDR1 is SGHTA, CDR2 FQGTGA. J lost 4 bases, V lost 6 bases, and 8 bases had no gene match. The CDR3 runs 15 residues. CDR3 in amino acids: CASRAGSGGTGELFF. In DNA form, the CDR3 reads TGTGCCAGCAGGGCCGGTTCAGGGGGCACCGGGGAGCTGTTTTTT.

The CDR3 DNA sequence: TGCGCCAGCAGCTTGGGGGTCAGGGGCGATGAGCAGTTCTTC. Its translation is CASSLGVRGDEQFF. This chain uses TRBV5-1 with TRBJ2-1, with a tentative D call TRBD1 (6 bases). The V gene's germline CDR1 is SGHRS and CDR2 YFSETQ. Trimming pared 0 bases from V and 8 bases from J, leaving 12 bases between. This CDR3 region has 14 residues.

The chain couples TRBV5-5 to TRBJ2-1; unclear D gene. The germline V gene encodes CDR1 SGHKS and CDR2 YYEKEE (reference sequence). This CDR3 is built from 16 residues. With 3 bases removed from V and 0 bases from J, the gap between germline ends came to 13 bases. The CDR3 spells CASSSYSMSSYNEQFF. Here the CDR3 DNA reads TGTGCCAGCAGCTCCTACAGCATGAGCTCCTACAATGAGCAGTTCTTC.

The chain links TRBV2 to TRBJ1-2; tentatively, D is TRBD1 (5 bases). In germline, CDR1 is SNHLY, CDR2 FYNNEI. CDR3 length: 12 residues. The V end lost 8 bases, the J end lost 9 bases, and 16 bases lay between the germline ends. The CDR3 nucleotides are TGTGCCAGCCTCCCCCTGGGACGACGCTACACCTTC. Protein product: CASLPLGRRYTF. The variable domain in full, completed from reference TRBV2 and TRBJ1-2, reads EPEVTQTPSHQVTQMGQEVILRCVPISNHLYFYWYRQILGQKVEFLVSFYNNEISEKSEIFDDQFSVERPDGSNFTLKIRSTKLEDSAMYFCASLPLGRRYTFGSGTRLTVV.

This clonotype was observed many times. The rearrangement uses TRBV18 and TRBJ2-1; TRBD1 is a possible D gene (6 bases). The V gene's germline CDR1 is KGHSH and CDR2 LQKENI. Trimming shortened V by 2 bases and J by 8 bases, and 10 bases separated the two germline ends. The CDR3 runs 13 residues. The DNA for the CDR3 is TGTGCCAGCTCACCAAAACAGGGCTATGAGCAGTTCTTC. Encoded protein: CASSPKQGYEQFF.

This clonotype was detected only a few times. V and J are TRBV24-1 and TRBJ2-1, with D possibly being TRBD1 or TRBD2 (5 bases each). CDR1 is KGHDR, CDR2 SFDVKD, per germline. V was cut by 0 bases and J by 8 bases, with 22 bases left in between. The length of the CDR3 is 18 residues. CDR3 protein: CATSDLPSSRTGGHEQFF. CDR3 bases: TGTGCCACCAGTGATTTGCCATCGTCCCGCACAGGAGGACATGAGCAGTTCTTC.

The chain recombines TRBV7-9 with TRBJ1-3; TRBD1 aligns across 9 bases. The germline V gene has CDR1 SEHNR and CDR2 FQNEAQ (reference sequence). Trimming took 2 bases from V and 1 from J; bases not matched to a gene: 3. The CDR3 is 16 residues long. The CDR3 nucleotides read TGTGCCAGCAGCTTATCCGGGACAGGGTCTGGAAACACCATATATTTT. Translated, it gives CASSLSGTGSGNTIYF.

This clonotype turned up a few times. The chain has TRBV18 and TRBJ2-1; 7 bases are a match to TRBD2. The V and J ends lost 2 bases and 8 bases, in that order; junction bases with no gene match: 6. The CDR3 is 14 amino acids. The germline CDR1 and CDR2 sequences are KGHSH and LQKENI. The CDR3 DNA reads as TGTGCCAGCTCACCAGCGGGGGTACGGGATGAGCAGTTCTTC. Its translation: CASSPAGVRDEQFF.

The chain joins TRBV29-1 to TRBJ1-1, with TRBD1 as a possible D gene (6 bases). Trimming stripped 6 bases from V and 0 bases from J, with 17 bases between. The CDR3 sequence is 15 residues long. CDR1 is SQVTM and CDR2 is ANQGSEA in the germline V gene. The DNA for the CDR3 is TGCAGCGTACGGGACACTTACGATGTGAACACTGAAGCTTTCTTT. It translates to CSVRDTYDVNTEAFF.